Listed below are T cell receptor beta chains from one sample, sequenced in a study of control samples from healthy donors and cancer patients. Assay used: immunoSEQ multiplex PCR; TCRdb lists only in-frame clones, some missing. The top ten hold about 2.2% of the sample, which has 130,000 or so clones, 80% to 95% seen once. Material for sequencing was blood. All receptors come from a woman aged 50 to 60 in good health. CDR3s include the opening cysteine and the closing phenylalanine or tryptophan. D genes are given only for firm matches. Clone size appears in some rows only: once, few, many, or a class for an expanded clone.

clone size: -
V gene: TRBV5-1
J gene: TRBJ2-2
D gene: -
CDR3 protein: CASSSDGRGQNGELFF
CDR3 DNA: TGCGCCAGCAGCTCAGACGGACGGGGGCAAAACGGGGAGCTGTTTTTT

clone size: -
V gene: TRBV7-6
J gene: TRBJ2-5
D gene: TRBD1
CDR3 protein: CASSPNTGGQETQYF
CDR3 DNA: TGTGCCAGCAGCCCGAACACAGGGGGCCAAGAGACCCAGTACTTC

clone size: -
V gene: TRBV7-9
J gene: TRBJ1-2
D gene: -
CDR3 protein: CASSLGDAGLNYGYTF
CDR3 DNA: TGTGCCAGCAGCTTAGGGGACGCAGGGCTTAACTATGGCTACACCTTC

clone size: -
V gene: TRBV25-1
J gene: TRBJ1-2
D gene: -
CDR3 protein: CASSESTLYGYTF
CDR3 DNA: TGTGCCAGCAGTGAATCGACCCTCTATGGCTACACCTTC

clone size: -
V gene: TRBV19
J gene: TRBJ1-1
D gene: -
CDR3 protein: CASSPLTGRRTEAFF
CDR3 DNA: TGTGCCAGTAGTCCCCTCACAGGGCGTCGGACTGAAGCTTTCTTT

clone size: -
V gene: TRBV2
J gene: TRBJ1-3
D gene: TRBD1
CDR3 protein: CASSPDRISGNTIYF
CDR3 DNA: TGTGCCAGCAGTCCGGACAGGATCTCTGGGAACACCATATATTTT

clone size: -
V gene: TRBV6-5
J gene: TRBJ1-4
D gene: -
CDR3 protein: CASSFRGTNEKLFF
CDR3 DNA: TGTGCCAGCAGTTTCAGGGGAACTAATGAAAAACTGTTTTTT

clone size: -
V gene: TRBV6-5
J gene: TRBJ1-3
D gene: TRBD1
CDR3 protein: CASSGDRRVNTIYF
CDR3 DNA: TGTGCCAGCAGCGGGGACAGGCGGGTAAACACCATATATTTT

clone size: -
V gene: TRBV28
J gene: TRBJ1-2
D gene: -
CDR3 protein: CASSSPSVGNYGYTF
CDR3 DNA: TGTGCCAGCAGCTCACCGAGTGTGGGCAACTATGGCTACACCTTC

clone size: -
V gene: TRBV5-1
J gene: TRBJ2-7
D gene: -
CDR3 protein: CASSPFPYEQYF
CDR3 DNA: TGCGCCAGCAGCCCTTTCCCCTACGAGCAGTACTTC

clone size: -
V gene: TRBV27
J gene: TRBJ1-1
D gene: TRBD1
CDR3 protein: CASSLQGANTEAFF
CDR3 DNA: TGTGCCAGCAGTTTACAGGGGGCGAACACTGAAGCTTTCTTT

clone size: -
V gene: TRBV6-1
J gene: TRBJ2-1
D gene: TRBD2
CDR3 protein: CASSGSWRLAGTYNEQFF
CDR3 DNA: TGTGCCAGCAGTGGTTCTTGGCGGCTAGCGGGTACCTACAATGAGCAGTTCTTC

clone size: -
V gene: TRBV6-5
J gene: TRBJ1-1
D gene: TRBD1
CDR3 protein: CASEGQGPPYTEAFF
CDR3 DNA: TGTGCCAGCGAAGGACAGGGGCCACCTTACACTGAAGCTTTCTTT

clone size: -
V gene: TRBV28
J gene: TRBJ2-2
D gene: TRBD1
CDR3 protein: CASSFPTLGQGTTGELFF
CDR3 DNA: TGTGCCAGCAGTTTCCCCACGCTGGGACAGGGGACCACCGGGGAGCTGTTTTTT

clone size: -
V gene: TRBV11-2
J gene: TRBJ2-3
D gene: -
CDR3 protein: CATSVTDTQYF
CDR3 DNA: TGTGCCACCTCCGTAACAGATACGCAGTATTTT

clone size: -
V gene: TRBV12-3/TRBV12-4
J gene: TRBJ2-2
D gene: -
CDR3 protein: CASMGPGELFF
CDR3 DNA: TGTGCCAGCATGGGGCCCGGGGAGCTGTTTTTT

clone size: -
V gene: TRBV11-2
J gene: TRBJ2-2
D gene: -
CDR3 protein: CASSLGTGELFF
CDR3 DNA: TGTGCCAGCAGCTTAGGTACCGGGGAGCTGTTTTTT

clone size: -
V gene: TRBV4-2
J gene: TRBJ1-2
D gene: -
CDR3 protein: CASSQDRGANGYTF
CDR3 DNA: TGTGCCAGCAGCCAAGATCGGGGTGCTAATGGCTACACCTTC

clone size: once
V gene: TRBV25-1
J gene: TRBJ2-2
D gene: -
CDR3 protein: CAGLVMPGELFF
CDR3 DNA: TGTGCCGGGCTAGTTATGCCCGGGGAGCTGTTTTTT

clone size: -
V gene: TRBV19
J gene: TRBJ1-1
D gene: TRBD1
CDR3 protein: CASSPRQGVGDTEAFF
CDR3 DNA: TGTGCCAGTAGTCCGCGACAGGGGGTTGGTGACACTGAAGCTTTCTTT

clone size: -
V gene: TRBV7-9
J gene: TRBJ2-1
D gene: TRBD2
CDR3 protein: CASSFARELANEQFF
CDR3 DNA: TGTGCCAGCAGCTTTGCGCGGGAGTTGGCCAATGAGCAGTTCTTC

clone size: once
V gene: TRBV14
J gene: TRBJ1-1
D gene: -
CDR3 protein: CASSPLGQGNTEAFF
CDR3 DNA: TGTGCCAGCAGCCCCTTGGGGCAGGGGAACACTGAAGCTTTCTTT

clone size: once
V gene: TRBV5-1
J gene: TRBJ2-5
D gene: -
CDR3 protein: CASSLPQETQYF
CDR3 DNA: TGCGCCAGCAGCTTGCCTCAAGAGACCCAGTACTTC